One and the same sample provided the 19 T cell receptor beta chains below, sequenced in a study of CD4 T cells in relation to SARS-CoV-2 and coronaviruses. Assay used: immunoSEQ multiplex PCR; TCRdb lists only in-frame clones, some missing. The table has roughly 24,000 clones, around 74% seen once; the top ten hold less than 20%. Before the COVID-19 pandemic, during about 2011-2018, CD4+ T cells were taken from unexposed donors. The cells were cultured for about ten days before CD4+ T cells were isolated. Their target antigens are unknown. Material for sequencing was CD4+ T cells from PBMCs, cultured in vitro. Every receptor here comes from a human donor in good health.

The gene calls are TRBV2 and TRBJ1-6; D uncertain. CDR1 is SNHLY, CDR2 FYNNEI, per germline. CDR3 length: 15 residues. Trimming stripped 1 base from V and 7 bases from J, with 11 bases between. The CDR3 DNA is TGTGCCAGCAGTGAAGTGGGTTCCGGCAATTCACCCCTCCACTTT. Translating it yields CASSEVGSGNSPLHF. Drawing the rest from reference TRBV2 and TRBJ1-6, the complete variable domain is EPEVTQTPSHQVTQMGQEVILRCVPISNHLYFYWYRQILGQKVEFLVSFYNNEISEKSEIFDDQFSVERPDGSNFTLKIRSTKLEDSAMYFCASSEVGSGNSPLHFGNGTRLTVT.

The V gene is TRBV5-5, the J gene TRBJ2-7; 9 bases are shared with TRBD1. CDR1 and CDR2 (germline): SGHKS, YYEKEE (reference sequence). With V trimmed by 4 bases and J by 2 bases, 4 bases remained unmatched. This CDR3 is built from 14 residues. Written as DNA, the CDR3 is TGTGCCAGCAGCCTGGGACAGGGCCCCTACGAGCAGTACTTC. Amino acids: CASSLGQGPYEQYF.

The chain employs TRBV5-1 and TRBJ2-4, with a tentative D call TRBD2 (5 bases). The CDR3 loop spans 16 amino acids. V lost 4 bases and J lost 0, with 14 bases in between. CDR1 is SGHRS and CDR2 is YFSETQ in the germline V gene. The CDR3 DNA reads TGCGCCAGCAGCCCCTCAGGAGGTGTAGCCAAAAACATTCAGTACTTC. Its protein product is CASSPSGGVAKNIQYF.

The chain is built from TRBV19 and TRBJ2-1; D possibly corresponds to TRBD2 (6 bases). The CDR3 is made up of 15 amino acids. V gave up 2 bases and J gave up 0 bases, with 8 bases separating them. Germline lookup yields CDR1 LNHDA and CDR2 SQIVND (reference sequence). The CDR3 sequence is CASSILGGSYNEQFF. The CDR3 DNA reads as TGTGCCAGTAGTATATTGGGGGGCTCCTACAATGAGCAGTTCTTC.

The V call is TRBV23-1, the J call TRBJ2-7; 11 bases agree with TRBD1. TRBV23-1 is an ORF for which the function is uncertain. The CDR3 is 19 residues long. The junction had 16 bases not matched to a gene; V was cut back by 6 bases and J by 0 bases. CDR3 in amino acids: CASSHGGTGGRRSSYEQYF. CDR3 bases: TGCGCCAGCAGCCATGGTGGGACAGGGGGTCGACGGAGCTCCTACGAGCAGTACTTC.

This clone was counted between two and nine times. The chain links TRBV4-1 to TRBJ1-5; D not resolved. This CDR3 contains 17 residues. The V gene lost 0 bases and the J gene lost 0 bases, with 12 bases spanning the gap. Looked up from germline, CDR1 is MGHRA and CDR2 is YSYEKL. The CDR3 nucleotides are TGCGCCAGCAGCCAAGATCAAGGAGGGATTAGCAATCAGCCCCAGCATTTT. This codes for CASSQDQGGISNQPQHF.

The chain has TRBV5-4 and TRBJ2-2; D call uncertain. Germline CDR1 and CDR2: SGHNT and YYREEE (reference sequence). The CDR3 extends over 12 amino acids. Trimming shortened V by 1 base and J by 8 bases, and 6 bases separated the two germline ends. DNA of the CDR3: TGTGCCAGCAGCTTGAGAGTTGGGGAGCTGTTTTTT. This encodes CASSLRVGELFF.

J is TRBJ1-2 and V is TRBV25-1, with TRBD1 as a possible D gene (6 bases). The germline V gene encodes CDR1 MGHDK and CDR2 SYGVNS. V dropped 6 bases and J dropped 3 bases, with 14 bases sitting between them. The CDR3 spans 14 residues. In DNA, the CDR3 is TGTGCCAGCAGAGCTACAGGGCTGGACTATGGCTACACCTTC. Residues: CASRATGLDYGYTF.

This clone was counted once. The V gene is TRBV28, the J gene TRBJ1-5, with 9 bases aligning to TRBD1. From germline, CDR1 is MDHEN and CDR2 SYDVKM. The V segment lost 4 bases and the J segment 3 bases; nucleotides outside the gene matches: 4. The CDR3 totals 15 residues. The CDR3 coding sequence is TGTGCCAGCAGTTCACAGGGGGCCTACAATCAGCCCCAGCATTTT. Its translation: CASSSQGAYNQPQHF.

J is TRBJ1-6 and V is TRBV12-3 or TRBV12-4; D call uncertain. Trimming pared 3 bases from V and 8 bases from J, leaving 5 bases between. CDR3 length: 12 amino acids. The chain's CDR3 is CASSFTDSPLHF. The CDR3 DNA reads TGTGCCAGCAGTTTCACGGATTCACCCCTCCACTTT.

The chain has TRBV25-1 and TRBJ1-1, with D possibly being TRBD1 (5 bases). Germline CDR1 MGHDK, CDR2 SYGVNS. Trimming left V 5 bases short and J 1 base short, with 11 bases between. CDR3 length equals 14 residues. The CDR3: CASSKAGGNTEAFF. CDR3 nucleotide sequence: TGTGCCAGCAGTAAGGCCGGGGGGAACACTGAAGCTTTCTTT.

V gene TRBV18 combines with J gene TRBJ2-3, with 10 positions matching TRBD2. The CDR3 is 17 residues long. V gave up 4 bases and J gave up 0 bases; unmatched junction bases: 7. Germline CDR1 reads KGHSH; CDR2 reads LQKENI. The CDR3 loop reads CASSLNGLAVSTDTQYF. Written as DNA, the CDR3 is TGTGCCAGCTCACTCAACGGACTAGCGGTTAGCACAGATACGCAGTATTTT.

A few counts support this clone. The CDR3 loop is CAISEGQGVNQPQHF. CDR3 in DNA: TGTGCCATCAGTGAGGGTCAGGGGGTGAATCAGCCCCAGCATTTT. The V and J genes are TRBV10-3 and TRBJ1-5, with 7 bases fitting TRBD1. The V gene's germline CDR1 is ENHRY and CDR2 SYGVKD. V shed 2 bases and J 4 bases; nucleotides not matched to a gene: 5. The length of the CDR3 is 15 residues.

The chain carries TRBV10-1 and TRBJ2-1, with 10 bases aligning to TRBD1. The CDR3 extends over 15 amino acids. The junction had 2 bases not matched to a gene; V was cut back by 0 bases and J by 6 bases. The germline V gene has CDR1 WNHNN and CDR2 SYGVQD (reference sequence). CDR3 in DNA: TGCGCCAGCAGTGAGTCGGGACAGGGGTTCAATGAGCAGTTCTTC. This codes for CASSESGQGFNEQFF.

The V call is TRBV2, the J call TRBJ2-5; D is unresolved. The CDR3 covers 12 residues. Trimming stripped 6 bases from V and 4 bases from J, with 9 bases between. Germline V gene lookup returns CDR1 SNHLY and CDR2 FYNNEI. CDR3 in DNA: TGTGCCAGCAGACTCTTTCGAGAGACCCAGTACTTC. As protein: CASRLFRETQYF.

A single count supports this clone. The chain is built from TRBV27 and TRBJ2-3; TRBD1 agrees at 7 bases. The CDR3 runs to 16 residues. CDR1 and CDR2 (germline): MNHEY, SMNVEV (reference sequence). V gave up 1 base and J gave up 9 bases; unmatched junction bases: 13. CDR3 sequence (DNA): TGTGCCAGCAGTTTATTGTTGACAGGGATTAAGAAGACGCAGTATTTT. Amino acids: CASSLLLTGIKKTQYF.

V usage is TRBV12-3 or TRBV12-4 and J usage is TRBJ1-1, with D uncertain. The CDR3 is 13 amino acids. V lost 5 bases, J lost 8 bases, and 15 bases lay in between. CDR3 in amino acids: CASSDTLRPEAFF. CDR3 coding DNA: TGTGCCAGCAGTGATACCCTCCGCCCCGAAGCTTTCTTT.

This clone has only a few counts. The CDR3 bases are TGTGCCAGCAGTAACCCCGGGGACTACAATGAGCAGTTCTTC. Its translation is CASSNPGDYNEQFF. The chain employs TRBV2 and TRBJ2-1, with a tentative D call TRBD2 (5 bases). This CDR3 spans 14 amino acids. The germline V gene encodes CDR1 SNHLY and CDR2 FYNNEI. V was cut by 5 bases and J by 3 bases, with 11 bases left in between.

The V call is TRBV24-1, the J call TRBJ2-5; 11 nucleotides agree with TRBD2. Germline values: CDR1 KGHDR, CDR2 SFDVKD. The CDR3 has 15 residues. V trimming: 9 bases; J trimming: 0 bases; junction bases outside the gene matches: 5. The CDR3 here is CATGGLAADQETQYF. The CDR3 DNA reads as TGTGCCACCGGGGGACTAGCGGCAGACCAAGAGACCCAGTACTTC.